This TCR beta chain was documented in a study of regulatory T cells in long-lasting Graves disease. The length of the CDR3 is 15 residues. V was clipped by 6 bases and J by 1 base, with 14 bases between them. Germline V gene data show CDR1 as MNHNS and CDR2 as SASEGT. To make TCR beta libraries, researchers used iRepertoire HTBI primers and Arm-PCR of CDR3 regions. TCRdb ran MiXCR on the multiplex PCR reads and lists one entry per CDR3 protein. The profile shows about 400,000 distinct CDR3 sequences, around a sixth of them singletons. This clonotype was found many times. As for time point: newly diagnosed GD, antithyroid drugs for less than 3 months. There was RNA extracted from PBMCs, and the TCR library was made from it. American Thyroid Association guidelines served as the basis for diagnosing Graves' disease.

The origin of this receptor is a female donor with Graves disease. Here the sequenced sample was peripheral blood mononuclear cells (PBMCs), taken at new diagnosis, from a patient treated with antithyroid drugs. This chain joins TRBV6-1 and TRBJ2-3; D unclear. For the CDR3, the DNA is TGTGCCAGCAGGGTTTATATCGATGGCACAGATACGCAGTATTTT. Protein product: CASRVYIDGTDTQYF.